This T cell receptor beta chain was captured in a study of PD-1 blockade in classical Hodgkin lymphoma. In regard to this clone: Its matching antigen is unknown.

Repertoires were generated with immunoSEQ multiplex PCR, while TCRdb's copy carries only in-frame clones and drops some. The sample carries approximately 32,000 clones, 82% recorded once. General observations from the study: By cycle point C4D1, TCR diversity had risen significantly in CD4+ cells (but not CD8+ cells).

This CDR3 is 15 amino acids long. CDR1 is SGHRS and CDR2 is YFSETQ in the germline V gene. The ends were cut back, 0 bases at V and 4 bases at J, with 14 bases in the middle. Each patient's relapse followed autologous stem cell transplantation, and brentuximab vedotin exposure varied. Complete response, partial response or progressive disease constituted the best responses recorded. Source: peripheral blood mononuclear cells (PBMCs), taken at baseline. The rearrangement links TRBV5-1 to TRBJ2-7; D is perhaps TRBD1 (5 bases). The clonotype originates from a human donor with classical Hodgkin lymphoma. The CDR3 nucleotides read TGCGCCAGCAGCTTGGATATCGCAGGGCTATACGAGCAGTACTTC. This sequence encodes CASSLDIAGLYEQYF.